What follows is one T cell receptor beta chain and its context. Its antigen remains unknown. Trimming removed 3 bases from V and 5 bases from J, with 14 bases in between. Germline-derived CDR1 and CDR2 are SGHTA and FQGTGA. The CDR3 is 15 residues long. The PCR contained 60 Vbeta and 13 Jbeta primers. The method was immunoSEQ multiplex PCR; TCRdb's version includes in-frame clones alone and lacks a portion of them. Altogether about 130,000 clones are present, more than 65% being singletons, with the ten largest covering approximately 2.4%. The data originate from a study of cytomegalovirus exposure and HLA in healthy donors. Overall study: Samples from HLA-typed donors yielded about 85 million unique TCRs in an early data release. Study observations and caveats: One cluster of highly shared sequence variants probably arose as a sequencing artifact. A reported reduction in N-insertions relative to the roughly 710-donor mean was seen in an Asian-associated ancestry cluster in a later analysis.

This sequence joins TRBV7-3 and TRBJ2-1; the D gene is possibly TRBD2 (7 bases). This receptor was taken from a man in his fifties or sixties in good health and CMV-seronegative. Input material: PBMCs. In nucleotides, the CDR3 is TGTGCCAGCAGCTTGGCAAACGGGGGGCACAATGAGCAGTTCTTC. Protein product: CASSLANGGHNEQFF.